One and the same sample provided the 32 T cell receptor beta chains below, sequenced in a study of blood T cell repertoires in COVID-19. This table comes from immunoSEQ multiplex PCR, and its TCRdb copy is limited to in-frame clones, with some not included. Of approximately 260,000 clones in the sample, 75% to 90% were seen once. The sample comprised peripheral blood. These receptors were collected from a woman in her thirties or forties with acute or convalescent COVID-19.

V and J are TRBV5-1 and TRBJ1-4; 8 bases fit TRBD1. V gave up 4 bases and J gave up 7 bases; unmatched junction bases: 6. The V gene's germline CDR1 is SGHRS and CDR2 YFSETQ. The CDR3 contains 14 residues. The CDR3 nucleotides read TGCGCCAGCAGCGAGGACAGGGTGACTGAAAAACTGTTTTTT. Protein product: CASSEDRVTEKLFF.

The gene calls are TRBV5-1 and TRBJ2-1; 8 positions match TRBD1. V was pared by 2 bases and J by 5 bases, with 6 bases of the junction left unmatched. The germline gives CDR1 SGHRS, CDR2 YFSETQ. CDR3 length equals 15 residues. The DNA of the CDR3 is TGCGCCAGCAGCTTCAGGGGGCCCTTGGACAATGAGCAGTTCTTC. This gives the protein CASSFRGPLDNEQFF.

The genes are TRBV6-5 and TRBJ2-1; D ambiguous. V shed 6 bases and J shed 5 bases, with 17 bases lying between them. Per germline, CDR1 MNHEY and CDR2 SVGAGI. The CDR3 runs 15 residues. In nucleotides, the CDR3 is TGTGCCAGCAGCCCCATAACGGTTGGTCACAATGAGCAGTTCTTC. Encoded protein: CASSPITVGHNEQFF.

This clone was observed a few times. The chain links TRBV5-1 to TRBJ1-5; D might be TRBD1 (5 bases). CDR1 is SGHRS and CDR2 is YFSETQ in the germline V gene. The V end was cut by 4 bases, the J end by 7 bases, with 18 bases between. CDR3 length: 15 residues. The CDR3 loop is CASSTKAGPGQPQHF. In nucleotides, the CDR3 is TGCGCCAGCAGCACAAAGGCGGGGCCTGGGCAGCCCCAGCATTTT.

The J gene is TRBJ1-1, the V gene TRBV19; TRBD1 matches at 9 bases. V lost 1 base and J lost 1; bases outside the gene matches: 1. Germline V gene sequence: CDR1 LNHDA, CDR2 SQIVND (reference sequence). CDR3 length: 15 amino acids. In DNA form, the CDR3 reads TGTGCCAGTAGTATAGGGACAGGGGCGAACACTGAAGCTTTCTTT. This sequence encodes CASSIGTGANTEAFF. Full variable domain (missing parts from reference TRBV19 and TRBJ1-1): DGGITQSPKYLFRKEGQNVTLSCEQNLNHDAMYWYRQDPGQGLRLIYYSQIVNDFQKGDIAEGYSVSREKKESFPLTVTSAQKNPTAFYLCASSIGTGANTEAFFGQGTRLTVV.

CDR3 sequence (DNA): TGTGCCAGCAGCTTATTTATAGGGGGCGAGGACTATGGCTACACCTTC. Protein sequence: CASSLFIGGEDYGYTF. This chain uses TRBV11-2 with TRBJ1-2; TRBD1 matches at 7 bases. This CDR3 has 16 amino acids. The trim removed 2 bases at V and 3 bases at J, leaving 9 bases unmatched. The germline gives CDR1 SGHAT, CDR2 FQNNGV.

The chain joins TRBV3-1 (or the pseudogene TRBV3-2) to TRBJ1-2; D remains ambiguous. Germline V gene data show CDR1 as LGHDT and CDR2 as YNNKEL (reference sequence). The CDR3 extends over 16 amino acids. The ends were cut back, 0 bases at V and 5 bases at J, with 16 bases in the middle. CDR3 sequence reads: CASSQDHGVPSYGYTF. The CDR3 DNA follows: TGTGCCAGCAGCCAAGATCACGGAGTCCCGTCATATGGCTACACCTTC.

Here the CDR3 reads CAGRGQYGYTF. CDR3 DNA: TGTGCCGGCCGGGGACAGTATGGCTACACCTTC. The V gene is TRBV30, the J gene TRBJ1-2; 7 bases are shared with TRBD1. V lost 8 bases to trimming and J lost 5 bases; unmatched junction nucleotides: 5. In germline, CDR1 is GTSNPN, CDR2 SVGIG (reference sequence). There are 11 residues in the CDR3.

The CDR3 DNA follows: TGTGCCAGCAGACAACAGGGGGTAACTGGAAACACCATATATTTT. This sequence encodes CASRQQGVTGNTIYF. The V gene is TRBV2, the J gene TRBJ1-3; 8 bases line up with TRBD1. CDR3 size: 15 residues. Germline loops: CDR1 SNHLY, CDR2 FYNNEI. J lost 2 bases, V lost 6 bases, and 6 bases had no gene match. The complete variable domain, with remaining parts taken from reference TRBV2 and TRBJ1-3, reads EPEVTQTPSHQVTQMGQEVILRCVPISNHLYFYWYRQILGQKVEFLVSFYNNEISEKSEIFDDQFSVERPDGSNFTLKIRSTKLEDSAMYFCASRQQGVTGNTIYFGEGSWLTVV.

The chain uses TRBV2 and TRBJ2-7; tentatively, D is TRBD2 (5 bases). CDR3 length: 13 residues. Trimming cost V 4 bases and J 5 bases, with 12 bases left between them. In germline, CDR1 is SNHLY, CDR2 FYNNEI. As DNA, the CDR3 is TGTGCCAGCAGTGTCGGGGTTGTAAACGAGCAGTACGTC. Its protein is CASSVGVVNEQYV.

The V and J genes are TRBV18 and TRBJ1-2; TRBD1 might be the D (5 bases). This CDR3 spans 17 amino acids. Germline values: CDR1 KGHSH, CDR2 LQKENI. Trimming took 2 bases from V and 4 from J, leaving 20 bases between them. The CDR3 sequence is CASSPEIRIGAFYGYTF. The CDR3 DNA reads as TGTGCCAGCTCACCAGAGATACGCATTGGGGCATTCTATGGCTACACCTTC.

The rearrangement uses TRBV5-8 and TRBJ2-7; D remains unclear. In germline, CDR1 is SGHTS, CDR2 YDEGEE. There are 11 residues in the CDR3. Trimming removed 9 bases from V and 5 bases from J, with 12 bases in between. This CDR3 reads CATPRGNEQYV. CDR3 coding DNA: TGTGCCACCCCACGAGGAAACGAGCAGTACGTC.

The gene calls are TRBV7-2 and TRBJ2-1; 10 nucleotides agree with TRBD1. The germline V gene has CDR1 SGHTA and CDR2 FQGNSA. V lost 5 bases to trimming and J lost 9 bases; unmatched junction nucleotides: 7. This CDR3 comprises 14 residues. CDR3 nucleotides: TGTGCCAGCAGCCCTGGGACAGGGGAGGCTGAGCAGTTCTTC. Protein sequence: CASSPGTGEAEQFF.

Written as DNA, the CDR3 is TGTGCCAGCAGCCGAGCGGGGGGCCTCAATGAGCAGTTCTTC. As protein: CASSRAGGLNEQFF. This chain connects TRBV6-5 to TRBJ2-1, with 9 bases fitting TRBD2. V shed 6 bases and J 6 bases; nucleotides not matched to a gene: 6. The length of the CDR3 is 14 residues. Germline V gene lookup returns CDR1 MNHEY and CDR2 SVGAGI.

Remarks on this clone: The junction shows a germline mismatch at one end, possibly a read error. Within the sample, other DNA sequences also encode this same CDR3. This chain links TRBV6-5 with TRBJ1-2, with 7 bases matching TRBD1. The CDR3 consists of 14 residues. Looked up from germline, CDR1 is MNHEY and CDR2 is SVGAGI. The CDR3 DNA follows: TGTGCCAGCACCCCCTCGACAGGGAGGAATGGCTACACTTTC. Translating gives CASTPSTGRNGYTF.

The rearrangement links TRBV4-1 to TRBJ2-3; TRBD1 matches 8 bases. V lost 4 bases to trimming and J lost 5 bases; unmatched junction nucleotides: 5. Germline CDR1 MGHRA, CDR2 YSYEKL. The CDR3 has 14 residues. The CDR3 spells CASSPGGRGDTQYF. In nucleotides, the CDR3 is TGCGCCAGCAGCCCAGGGGGCCGAGGAGATACGCAGTATTTT.

The chain uses TRBV15 and TRBJ2-3; TRBD2 aligns across 9 bases. The CDR3 runs to 17 residues. V trimming: 0 bases; J trimming: 3 bases; junction bases outside the gene matches: 7. Germline assignment: CDR1 LNHNV and CDR2 YYDKDF (reference sequence). The CDR3 here is CATSRDRGREDTDTQYF. In nucleotides, the CDR3 is TGTGCCACCAGCAGAGATCGCGGGAGGGAGGATACAGATACGCAGTATTTT.

This chain connects TRBV7-3 to TRBJ2-3; the match to TRBD2 covers 8 bases. CDR1 SGHTA and CDR2 FQGTGA come from the germline V gene. V was pared by 2 bases and J by 6 bases, with 7 bases of the junction left unmatched. The CDR3 runs to 15 residues. CDR3 amino acids: CASSLRLAGQDTQYF. The CDR3 DNA sequence: TGTGCCAGCAGCTTACGGCTAGCGGGCCAGGATACGCAGTATTTT.

This sequence joins TRBV7-6 and TRBJ2-3; D may be TRBD1 (6 bases). The V gene's germline CDR1 is SGHVS and CDR2 FNYEAQ. This CDR3 is 15 amino acids long. Trimming pared 1 base from V and 2 bases from J, leaving 10 bases between. Here the CDR3 reads CASSLGGQLTDTQYF. For the CDR3, the DNA is TGTGCCAGCAGCTTAGGAGGACAGCTCACAGATACGCAGTATTTT.

The chain recombines TRBV7-2 with TRBJ1-5, with D possibly TRBD1 on 5 matching bases. CDR3 length: 16 residues. V was pared by 6 bases and J by 2 bases, with 17 bases between. The germline V gene encodes CDR1 SGHTA and CDR2 FQGNSA. Here the CDR3 DNA reads TGTGCCAGCAGTTCGTCAGGGTACCGTGGCAATCAGCCCCAGCATTTT. It specifies CASSSSGYRGNQPQHF.

This chain connects TRBV29-1 to TRBJ1-1; 10 nucleotides align to TRBD1. The CDR3 covers 13 residues. J was trimmed by 4 bases and V by 4 bases; bases with no gene match: 3. The germline CDR1 and CDR2 sequences are SQVTM and ANQGSEA. The CDR3 sequence: CSVVRDRGTEAFF. In DNA form, the CDR3 reads TGCAGCGTTGTAAGGGACAGGGGCACTGAAGCTTTCTTT.

The rearrangement joins TRBV18 to TRBJ1-1; 7 positions agree with TRBD1. Germline V gene data show CDR1 as KGHSH and CDR2 as LQKENI. The junction had 5 bases not matched to a gene; V was cut back by 3 bases and J by 1 base. The CDR3 is 15 residues long. CDR3 loop: CASSPRTGKNTEAFF. The CDR3 DNA is TGTGCCAGCTCACCCCGGACAGGCAAGAACACTGAAGCTTTCTTT.

J is TRBJ2-1 and V is TRBV6-6; the D is unclear. Germline CDR1 is MNHNY and CDR2 is SVGAGI (reference sequence). The CDR3 is 11 residues long. V gave up 6 bases and J gave up 8 bases, with 8 bases separating them. This chain's CDR3 is CASSYSDEQFF. The CDR3, as DNA: TGTGCCAGCAGCTATTCGGATGAGCAGTTCTTC.

This chain joins TRBV29-1 and TRBJ1-1; D call uncertain. Trimming removed 4 bases at V and 8 bases at J, with 8 bases between. CDR1 and CDR2 (germline): SQVTM, ANQGSEA. The CDR3 is made up of 10 amino acids. This CDR3 reads CSVVIEEAFF. DNA of the CDR3: TGCAGCGTTGTAATAGAAGAAGCTTTCTTT.

The V gene is TRBV30, the J gene TRBJ1-6, with unresolved D. Germline V gene lookup returns CDR1 GTSNPN and CDR2 SVGIG (reference sequence). The CDR3 length is 13 residues. Trimming removed 4 bases at V and 7 bases at J, with 11 bases between. CDR3 coding DNA: TGTGCCTGGACAAGGTTGCGGAATTCACCCCTCCACTTT. Encoded protein: CAWTRLRNSPLHF.

The V and J genes are TRBV2 and TRBJ1-6; D ambiguous. The CDR3 has 17 amino acids. The germline gives CDR1 SNHLY, CDR2 FYNNEI. With 4 bases removed from V and 0 bases from J, the gap between germline ends came to 13 bases. The CDR3 region is CASSAEESSSYNSPLHF. CDR3 DNA sequence: TGTGCCAGCAGTGCCGAGGAGTCAAGCTCCTATAATTCACCCCTCCACTTT.

This chain connects TRBV11-1 to TRBJ1-2; D is perhaps TRBD1 (6 bases). Germline loops: CDR1 SGHAT, CDR2 FQDESV (reference sequence). The CDR3 sequence is 15 residues long. The ends were cut back, 5 bases at V and 5 bases at J, with 18 bases in the middle. This CDR3 is CASSLDRPIGYGYTF. CDR3 sequence (DNA): TGTGCCAGCAGCCTTGACAGGCCTATCGGGTATGGCTACACCTTC.

The chain carries TRBV18 and TRBJ1-3; 9 bases are a match to TRBD1. Germline V gene lookup returns CDR1 KGHSH and CDR2 LQKENI. The V gene end was trimmed by 0 bases and the J gene end by 0 bases; junction bases not matched to a gene: 9. The CDR3 extends over 19 amino acids. This CDR3 reads CASSPPNRGRLDSGNTIYF. CDR3 DNA sequence: TGTGCCAGCTCACCACCTAACAGGGGGCGCCTCGACTCTGGAAACACCATATATTTT.

The rearrangement joins TRBV6-5 to TRBJ2-1; 9 nucleotides align to TRBD2. The V segment lost 6 bases and the J segment 3 bases; nucleotides outside the gene matches: 6. Germline V gives CDR1 MNHEY, CDR2 SVGAGI. The CDR3 spans 15 residues. In nucleotides, the CDR3 is TGTGCCAGCAGCGGAGGTAGCGGGGGCTACAATGAGCAGTTCTTC. Translating it yields CASSGGSGGYNEQFF.

This chain links TRBV13 with TRBJ2-2; D perhaps matches TRBD1 (6 bases). Between the trimmed V and J ends, which lost 2 bases and 6 bases, there was a span of 13 bases. CDR1 and CDR2 (germline): PRHDT, FYEKMQ (reference sequence). The CDR3 contains 15 residues. The chain's CDR3 is CASSLLGAASGELFF. The CDR3, as DNA: TGTGCCAGCAGCTTACTGGGGGCGGCATCCGGGGAGCTGTTTTTT.

The chain couples TRBV7-9 to TRBJ1-1; D unresolved. This CDR3 has 13 amino acids. CDR1 is SEHNR and CDR2 is FQNEAQ in the germline V gene (reference sequence). V dropped 5 bases and J dropped 0 bases, with 7 bases sitting between them. The CDR3 DNA reads TGTGCCAGCAGCGCAAGCTTGAACACTGAAGCTTTCTTT. Amino acid sequence: CASSASLNTEAFF.

V usage is TRBV14 and J usage is TRBJ1-2; 11 positions agree with TRBD1. This CDR3 spans 14 amino acids. Germline assignment: CDR1 SGHDN and CDR2 FVKESK. Trimming cost V 4 bases and J 6 bases; bases outside gene matches: 4. Here the CDR3 DNA reads TGTGCCAGCAGCCGGACAGGGGGCAGCGATGGCTACACCTTC. Translated: CASSRTGGSDGYTF.